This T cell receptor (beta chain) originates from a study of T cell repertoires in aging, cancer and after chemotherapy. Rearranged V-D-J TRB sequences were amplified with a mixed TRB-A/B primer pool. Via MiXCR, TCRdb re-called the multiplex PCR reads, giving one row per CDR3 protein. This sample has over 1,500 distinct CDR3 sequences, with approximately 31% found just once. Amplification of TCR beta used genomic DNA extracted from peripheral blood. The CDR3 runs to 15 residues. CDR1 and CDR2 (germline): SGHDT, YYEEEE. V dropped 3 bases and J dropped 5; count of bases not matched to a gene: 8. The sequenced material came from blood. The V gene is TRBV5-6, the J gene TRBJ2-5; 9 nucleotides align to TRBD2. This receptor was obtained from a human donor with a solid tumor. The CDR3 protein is CASSSSGAHGETQYF. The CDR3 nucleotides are TGTGCCAGCAGCTCTAGCGGGGCGCATGGGGAGACCCAGTACTTC.